This T cell receptor beta chain derives from a study of response to subunit inactivated influenza vaccine. Study results and limitations: It was suggested by the authors that few new T cells are recruited by each seasonal influenza vaccination.

Germline loops: CDR1 MNHEY, CDR2 SMNVEV (reference sequence). The V end was cut by 2 bases, the J end by 4 bases, with 11 bases between. The CDR3 consists of 14 residues. TCRdb fed the RT-PCR reads into MiXCR, producing one record per CDR3 protein. The table records 200,000 to 300,000 distinct CDR3 sequences, 9.5% to 15% of them present only once. This clonotype was recorded a few times. Its antigen is not identified. The sequence was obtained from a man between 45 and 60 years old who received an inactivated influenza vaccine. The specimen was non-naive T cells sorted from PBMCs, collected 14 to 15 days before vaccination. This chain joins TRBV27 and TRBJ1-1; tentative D call: TRBD1 (5 bases). CDR3 coding DNA: TGTGCCAGCAGTTTAAAAAGGGGCGCCACTGAAGCTTTCTTT. This sequence encodes CASSLKRGATEAFF.